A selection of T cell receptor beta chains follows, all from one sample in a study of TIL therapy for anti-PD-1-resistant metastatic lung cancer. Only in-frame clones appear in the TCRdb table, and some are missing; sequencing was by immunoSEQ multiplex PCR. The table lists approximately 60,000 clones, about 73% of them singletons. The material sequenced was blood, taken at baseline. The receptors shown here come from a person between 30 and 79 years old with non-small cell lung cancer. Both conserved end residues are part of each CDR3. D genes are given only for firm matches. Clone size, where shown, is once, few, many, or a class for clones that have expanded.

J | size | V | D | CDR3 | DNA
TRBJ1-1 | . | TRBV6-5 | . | CASSTQGGGTEAFF | TGTGCCAGCAGTACTCAAGGGGGTGGCACTGAAGCTTTCTTT
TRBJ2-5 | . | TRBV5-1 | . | CASSLGGPQETQYF | TGCGCCAGCAGCTTGGGTGGCCCCCAAGAGACCCAGTACTTC
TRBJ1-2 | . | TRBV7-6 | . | CASSLAGPNYGYTF | TGTGCCAGCAGCTTAGCTGGGCCTAACTATGGCTACACCTTC
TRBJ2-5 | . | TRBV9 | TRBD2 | CASSVGTSGVQETQYF | TGTGCCAGCAGCGTAGGGACTAGCGGGGTCCAAGAGACCCAGTACTTC
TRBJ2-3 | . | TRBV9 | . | CASSVDPQGRRTDTQYF | TGTGCCAGCAGCGTAGACCCTCAGGGGCGCCGCACAGATACGCAGTATTTT
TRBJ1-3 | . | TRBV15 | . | CATSRGGLYSGNTIYF | TGTGCCACCAGCAGAGGTGGCTTGTACTCTGGAAACACCATATATTTT
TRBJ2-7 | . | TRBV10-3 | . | CAIKTGEYEQYF | TGTGCCATCAAGACAGGCGAATACGAGCAGTACTTC
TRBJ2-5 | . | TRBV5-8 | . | CASSLGRTQYF | TGTGCCAGCAGCTTAGGGAGGACCCAGTACTTC
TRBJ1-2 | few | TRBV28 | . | CASSDSFYGYTF | TGTGCCAGCAGTGACAGCTTTTATGGCTACACCTTC
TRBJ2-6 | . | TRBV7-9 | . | CASSPDTGANVLTF | TGTGCCAGCAGTCCAGATACTGGGGCCAACGTCCTGACTTTC
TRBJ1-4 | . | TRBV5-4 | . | CASSLSSGSLGEKLFF | TGTGCCAGCAGCTTGTCCTCAGGGAGCTTGGGGGAAAAACTGTTTTTT
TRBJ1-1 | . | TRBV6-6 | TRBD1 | CASSKTGEYTEAFF | TGTGCCAGCAGTAAGACAGGGGAATACACTGAAGCTTTCTTT
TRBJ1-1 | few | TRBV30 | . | CAWSRGVNTEAFF | TGTGCCTGGAGTAGGGGCGTGAACACTGAAGCTTTCTTT
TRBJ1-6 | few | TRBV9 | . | CASSGRGTSYNSPLHF | TGTGCCAGCAGCGGGAGGGGAACCTCCTATAATTCACCCCTCCACTTT
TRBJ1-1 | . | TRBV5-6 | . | CASSLDKRNTEAFF | TGTGCCAGCAGCTTGGACAAGAGGAACACTGAAGCTTTCTTT
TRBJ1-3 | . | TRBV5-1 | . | CASSSEWGSGNTIYF | TGCGCCAGCAGCTCGGAATGGGGTTCCGGAAACACCATATATTTT
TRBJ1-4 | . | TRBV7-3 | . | CASSLGGSEKLFF | TGTGCCAGCAGCTTAGGGGGAAGTGAAAAACTGTTTTTT
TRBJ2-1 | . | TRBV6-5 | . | CASSPPLRNEQFF | TGTGCCAGCAGCCCTCCCTTGAGAAATGAGCAGTTCTTC
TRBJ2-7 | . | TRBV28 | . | CASTQPKGPSSYEQYF | TGTGCCAGCACTCAACCGAAGGGGCCGAGCTCCTACGAGCAGTACTTC
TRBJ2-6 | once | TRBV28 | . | CASNLVGGPGANVLTF | TGTGCCAGCAACCTGGTGGGGGGCCCTGGGGCCAACGTCCTGACTTTC
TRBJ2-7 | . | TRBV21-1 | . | CASSKPRSSGGTYEQYF | TGTGCCAGCAGCAAGCCGAGGTCATCGGGAGGGACCTACGAGCAGTACTTC
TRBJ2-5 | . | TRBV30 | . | CAWNPGGETQYF | TGTGCCTGGAATCCCGGAGGAGAGACCCAGTACTTC
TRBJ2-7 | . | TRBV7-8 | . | CASSLRPGSSYEQYF | TGTGCCAGCAGCTTGAGGCCAGGAAGCTCCTACGAGCAGTACTTC
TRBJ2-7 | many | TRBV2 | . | CASSVQGYEQYF | TGTGCCAGCAGTGTACAGGGCTACGAGCAGTACTTC
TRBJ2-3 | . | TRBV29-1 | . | CSVEVEAGSRTDTQYF | TGCAGCGTTGAAGTGGAGGCAGGGTCACGCACAGATACGCAGTATTTT
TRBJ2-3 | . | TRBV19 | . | CASKREFSTDTQYF | TGTGCCAGCAAAAGGGAGTTTAGCACAGATACGCAGTATTTT
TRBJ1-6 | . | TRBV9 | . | CASSVGWGEPLHF | TGTGCCAGCAGCGTAGGATGGGGGGAACCCCTCCACTTT
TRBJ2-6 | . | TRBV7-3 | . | CASSFAGINVLTF | TGTGCCAGCAGCTTTGCAGGAATCAACGTCCTGACTTTC
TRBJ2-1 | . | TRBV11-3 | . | CASSLDQGGTSSYNEQFF | TGTGCCAGCAGCTTAGATCAGGGGGGAACGAGCTCCTACAATGAGCAGTTCTTC
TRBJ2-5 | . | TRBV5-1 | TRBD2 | CASSWWEGQETQYF | TGCGCCAGCAGCTGGTGGGAGGGGCAAGAGACCCAGTACTTC
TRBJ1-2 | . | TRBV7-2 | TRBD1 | CASSFRDRGRGYTF | TGTGCCAGCAGCTTCCGGGACAGGGGGCGAGGCTACACCTTC
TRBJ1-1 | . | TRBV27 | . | CASSTGGTNTEAFF | TGTGCCAGCAGTACGGGGGGGACGAACACTGAAGCTTTCTTT
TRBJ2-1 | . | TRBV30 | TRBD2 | CAWSAGTRAYNEQFF | TGTGCCTGGAGTGCGGGGACTAGGGCATACAATGAGCAGTTCTTC
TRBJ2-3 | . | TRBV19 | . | CASTNTRTWGTDTQYF | TGTGCCAGTACCAACACCAGGACCTGGGGCACAGATACGCAGTATTTT
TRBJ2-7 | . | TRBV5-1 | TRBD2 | CASSFFPTSGTRNEQYF | TGCGCCAGCAGCTTTTTCCCGACTAGCGGGACGCGAAACGAGCAGTACTTC
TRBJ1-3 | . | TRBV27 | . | CASSLSPGQSSGNTIYF | TGTGCCAGCAGTTTAAGTCCCGGACAGTCCTCTGGAAACACCATATATTTT
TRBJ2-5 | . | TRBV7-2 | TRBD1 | CASSSQQGEEETQYF | TGTGCCAGCAGCTCCCAACAGGGGGAGGAAGAGACCCAGTACTTC
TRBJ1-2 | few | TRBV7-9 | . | CASRPEGLRDGYTF | TGTGCCAGCAGGCCAGAGGGACTCAGGGATGGCTACACCTTC
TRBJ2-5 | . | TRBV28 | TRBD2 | CASPRRGTHTLKETQYF | TGTGCCAGCCCCAGGCGGGGGACCCACACATTGAAAGAGACCCAGTACTTC
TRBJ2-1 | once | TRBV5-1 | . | CASSRASLDEQFF | TGCGCCAGCAGCCGGGCTAGTCTCGATGAGCAGTTCTTC
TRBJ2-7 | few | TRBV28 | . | CASGALDEQYF | TGTGCCAGCGGTGCGCTGGACGAGCAGTACTTC